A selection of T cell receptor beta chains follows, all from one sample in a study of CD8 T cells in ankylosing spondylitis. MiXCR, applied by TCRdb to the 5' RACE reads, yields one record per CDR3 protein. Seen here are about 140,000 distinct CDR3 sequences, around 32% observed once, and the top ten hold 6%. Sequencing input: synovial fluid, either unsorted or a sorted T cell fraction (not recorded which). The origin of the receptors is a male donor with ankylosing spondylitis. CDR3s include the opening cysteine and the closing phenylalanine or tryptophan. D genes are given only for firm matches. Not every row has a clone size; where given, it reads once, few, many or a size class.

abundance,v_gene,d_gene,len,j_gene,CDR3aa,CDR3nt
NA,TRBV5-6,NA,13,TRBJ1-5,CASSPRGLDPQHF,TGTGCCAGCAGCCCTCGGGGCCTCGATCCCCAGCATTTT
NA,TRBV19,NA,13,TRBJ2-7,CASGQSYYVEQYF,TGTGCCAGTGGCCAGTCCTACTACGTAGAGCAGTACTTC
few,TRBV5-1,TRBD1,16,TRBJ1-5,CASSLLGGDGNQPQHF,TGCGCCAGCAGCTTGTTAGGGGGCGACGGCAATCAGCCCCAGCATTTT
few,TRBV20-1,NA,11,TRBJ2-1,CSASLHDEQFF,TGCAGTGCTAGCCTACACGATGAGCAGTTCTTC
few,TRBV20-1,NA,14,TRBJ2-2,CSASGDALAGELFF,TGCAGTGCTTCAGGGGACGCGCTCGCTGGGGAGCTGTTTTTT
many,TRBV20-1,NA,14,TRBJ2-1,CSAPVTSSYNEQFF,TGCAGTGCGCCCGTTACTAGTTCCTACAATGAGCAGTTCTTC
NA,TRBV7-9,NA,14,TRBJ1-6,CASSLRERNSPLHF,TGTGCCAGCAGCTTGAGGGAAAGGAATTCACCCCTCCACTTT
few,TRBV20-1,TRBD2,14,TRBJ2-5,CSPRLAGRKETQYF,TGCAGCCCAAGACTAGCGGGGCGGAAAGAGACCCAGTACTTC
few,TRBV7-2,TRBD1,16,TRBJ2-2,CASSLGQGPNTGELFF,TGTGCCAGCAGCTTAGGACAGGGTCCCAACACCGGGGAGCTGTTTTTT
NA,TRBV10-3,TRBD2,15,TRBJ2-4,CAISRLAGGEYIQYF,TGTGCCATCAGTAGACTAGCGGGGGGTGAATACATTCAGTACTTC
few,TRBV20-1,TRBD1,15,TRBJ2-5,CSAARGTGGQETQYF,TGCAGTGCAGCTAGGGGGACAGGGGGCCAAGAGACCCAGTACTTC
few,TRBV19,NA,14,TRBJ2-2,CASSSALNTGELFF,TGTGCCAGTAGTTCAGCCCTGAACACCGGGGAGCTGTTTTTT
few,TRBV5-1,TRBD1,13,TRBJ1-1,CASNRGLNTEAFF,TGCGCCAGTAACAGGGGCTTGAACACTGAAGCTTTCTTT
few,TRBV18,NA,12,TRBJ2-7,CASSPGADEQYF,TGTGCCAGCTCACCAGGAGCCGACGAGCAGTACTTC
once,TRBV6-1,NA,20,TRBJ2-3,CASSEITAGAGKRSTDTQYF,TGTGCCAGCAGTGAAATAACGGCGGGGGCCGGGAAGAGGAGCACAGATACGCAGTATTTT
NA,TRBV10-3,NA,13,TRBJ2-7,CAISESVPYEQYF,TGTGCCATCAGTGAGTCAGTCCCTTACGAGCAGTACTTC
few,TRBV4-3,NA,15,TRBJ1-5,CASSQEAWTVQPQHF,TGCGCCAGCAGCCAAGAGGCTTGGACGGTCCAGCCCCAGCATTTT
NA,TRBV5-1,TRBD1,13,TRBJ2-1,CASSWTGGNEQFF,TGCGCCAGCAGCTGGACAGGTGGCAATGAGCAGTTCTTC
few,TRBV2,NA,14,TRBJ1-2,CASSENRGIDGYTF,TGTGCCAGCAGTGAAAATCGGGGTATCGATGGCTACACCTTC
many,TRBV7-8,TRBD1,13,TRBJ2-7,CASSQGQDYEQYF,TGTGCCAGCAGCCAAGGACAGGATTACGAGCAGTACTTC
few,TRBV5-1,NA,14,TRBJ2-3,CASSLGYPTDTQYF,TGCGCCAGCAGCTTGGGATACCCGACAGATACGCAGTATTTT
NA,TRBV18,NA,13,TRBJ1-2,CASSPRSAGGYTF,TGTGCCAGCTCACCGCGATCCGCCGGTGGCTACACCTTC
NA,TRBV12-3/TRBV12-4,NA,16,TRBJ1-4,CASTQGQSATNEKLFF,TGTGCCAGCACCCAAGGACAGTCTGCAACTAATGAAAAACTGTTTTTT
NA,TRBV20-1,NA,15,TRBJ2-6,CSASGKGAGANVLTF,TGCAGTGCTAGCGGAAAGGGGGCTGGGGCCAACGTCCTGACTTTC
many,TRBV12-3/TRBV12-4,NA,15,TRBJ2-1,CASSPGLTLYNEQFF,TGTGCCAGCAGTCCAGGACTCACCTTATACAATGAGCAGTTCTTC
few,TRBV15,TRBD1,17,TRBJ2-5,CATSRDLSGQREETQYF,TGTGCCACCAGCAGAGATTTATCGGGACAGAGAGAAGAGACCCAGTACTTC
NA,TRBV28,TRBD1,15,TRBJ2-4,CASSSQGVAKNIQYF,TGTGCCAGCAGTTCACAGGGGGTTGCCAAAAACATTCAGTACTTC
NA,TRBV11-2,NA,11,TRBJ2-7,CASSLVWKQYF,TGTGCCAGCAGCTTAGTCTGGAAACAGTACTTC
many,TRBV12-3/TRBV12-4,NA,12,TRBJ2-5,CASSLLDGTQYF,TGTGCCAGCAGTTTATTGGATGGGACCCAGTACTTC
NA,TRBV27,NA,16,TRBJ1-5,CASRLYGDLGNQPQHF,TGTGCCAGCAGATTGTATGGGGACCTGGGCAATCAGCCCCAGCATTTT
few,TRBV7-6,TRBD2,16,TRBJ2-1,CASSLMGSGGALEQFF,TGTGCCAGCAGCTTAATGGGGAGCGGGGGGGCCTTGGAGCAGTTCTTC
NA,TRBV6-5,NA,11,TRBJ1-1,CASSYKTEAFF,TGTGCCAGCAGTTACAAGACAGAAGCTTTCTTT
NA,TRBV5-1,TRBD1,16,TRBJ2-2,CASSPRQGPNTGELFF,TGCGCCAGCAGCCCGAGACAGGGACCGAACACCGGGGAGCTGTTTTTT
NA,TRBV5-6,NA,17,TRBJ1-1,CASSSGGRATMNTEAFF,TGTGCCAGCAGCTCCGGGGGGAGGGCCACTATGAACACTGAAGCTTTCTTT
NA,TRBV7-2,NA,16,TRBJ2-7,CASSLALGGAAYEQYF,TGTGCCAGCAGCTTAGCGCTGGGGGGGGCCGCCTACGAGCAGTACTTC
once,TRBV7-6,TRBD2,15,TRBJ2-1,CASSPTSAYYNEQFF,TGTGCCAGCAGCCCGACTAGCGCCTACTACAATGAGCAGTTCTTC
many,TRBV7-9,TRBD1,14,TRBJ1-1,CASSSGQLNTEAFF,TGTGCCAGCAGCTCGGGACAGTTGAACACTGAAGCTTTCTTT
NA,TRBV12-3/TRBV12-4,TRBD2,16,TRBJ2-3,CASSFRLAGGSDTQYF,TGTGCCAGCAGTTTTAGACTAGCGGGAGGGTCAGATACGCAGTATTTT
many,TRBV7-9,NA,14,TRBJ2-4,CASSLGGAKNIQYF,TGTGCCAGCAGCTTAGGGGGGGCCAAAAACATTCAGTACTTC
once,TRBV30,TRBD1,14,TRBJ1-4,CAWSVRDRDEKLFF,TGTGCCTGGAGTGTACGGGACAGAGATGAAAAACTGTTTTTT
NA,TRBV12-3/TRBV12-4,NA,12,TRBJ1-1,CASSPTLIMAFF,TGTGCCAGCAGCCCTACACTCATTATGGCTTTCTTT
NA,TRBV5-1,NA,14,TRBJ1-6,CASRLQTYNSPLHF,TGCGCCAGCAGACTACAAACCTATAATTCACCCCTCCACTTT
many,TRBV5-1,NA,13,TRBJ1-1,CATSPSANTEAFF,TGCGCCACCTCACCGTCGGCGAACACTGAAGCTTTCTTT
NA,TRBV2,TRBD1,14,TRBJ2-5,CASMRTGFRETQYF,TGTGCCAGCATGCGGACAGGGTTTCGAGAGACCCAGTACTTC
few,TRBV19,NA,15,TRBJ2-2,CATRSEGSNTGELFF,TGTGCCACCCGGTCGGAAGGTTCGAACACCGGGGAGCTGTTTTTT
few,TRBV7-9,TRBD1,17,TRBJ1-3,CASSSSTGGASGNTIYF,TGTGCCAGCAGCTCTTCGACAGGGGGCGCTTCTGGAAACACCATATATTTT
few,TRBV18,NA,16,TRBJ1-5,CASSRSAQGSNQPQHF,TGTGCCAGCTCACGCTCTGCCCAGGGGAGCAATCAGCCCCAGCATTTT
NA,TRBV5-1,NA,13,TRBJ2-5,CASSLTAGETQYF,TGCGCCAGCAGCTTGACAGCGGGAGAGACCCAGTACTTC
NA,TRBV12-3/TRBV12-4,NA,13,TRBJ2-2,CASRTGEIGELFF,TGTGCCAGCAGAACCGGGGAGATCGGGGAGCTGTTTTTT
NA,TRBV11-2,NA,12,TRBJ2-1,CASSKGGYEQFF,TGTGCCAGCAGCAAAGGGGGTTATGAGCAGTTCTTC
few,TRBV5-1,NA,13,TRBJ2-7,CASSFGQPYEQYF,TGCGCCAGCAGCTTCGGACAGCCCTACGAGCAGTACTTC
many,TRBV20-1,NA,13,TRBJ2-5,CSAIRDVEETQYF,TGCAGTGCTATCCGGGACGTCGAAGAGACCCAGTACTTC
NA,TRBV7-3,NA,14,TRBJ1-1,CASSLSGASTEAFF,TGTGCCAGCAGCTTAAGCGGGGCGAGTACTGAAGCTTTCTTT
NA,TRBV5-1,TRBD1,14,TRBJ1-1,CASSSQGANTEAFF,TGCGCCAGCAGCTCGCAGGGGGCGAACACTGAAGCTTTCTTT